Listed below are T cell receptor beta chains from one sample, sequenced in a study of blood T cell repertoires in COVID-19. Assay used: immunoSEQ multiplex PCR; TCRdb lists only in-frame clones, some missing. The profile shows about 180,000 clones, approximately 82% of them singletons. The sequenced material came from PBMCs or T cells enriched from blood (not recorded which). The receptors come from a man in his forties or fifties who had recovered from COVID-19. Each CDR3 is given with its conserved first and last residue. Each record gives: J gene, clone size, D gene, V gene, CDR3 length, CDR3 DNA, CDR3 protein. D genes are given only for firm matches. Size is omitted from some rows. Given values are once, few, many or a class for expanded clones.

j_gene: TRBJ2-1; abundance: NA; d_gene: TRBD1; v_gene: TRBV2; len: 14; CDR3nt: TGTGCCAGCAGTGAAGGGCAGGGGGCACGAGAGCAGTTCTTC; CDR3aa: CASSEGQGAREQFF
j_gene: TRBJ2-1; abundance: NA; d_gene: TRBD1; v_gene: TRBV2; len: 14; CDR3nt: TGTGCCAGCAGTGAATCCGGGACAGGTACTGAGCAGTTCTTC; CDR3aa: CASSESGTGTEQFF
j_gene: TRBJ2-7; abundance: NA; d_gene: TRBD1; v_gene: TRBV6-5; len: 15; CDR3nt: TGTGCCAGCAGTTACCGGGACAGCTTGACCTACGAGCAGTACTTC; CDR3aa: CASSYRDSLTYEQYF
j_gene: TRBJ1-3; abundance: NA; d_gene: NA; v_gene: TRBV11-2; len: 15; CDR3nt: TGTGCCAGCAGTCCCGACAGTCCCTCTGGAAACACCATATATTTT; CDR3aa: CASSPDSPSGNTIYF
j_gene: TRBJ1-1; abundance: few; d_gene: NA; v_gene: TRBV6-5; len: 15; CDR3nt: TGTGCCAGCAGTTACTCCAGGGTTCAGGGCACTGAAGCTTTCTTT; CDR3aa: CASSYSRVQGTEAFF
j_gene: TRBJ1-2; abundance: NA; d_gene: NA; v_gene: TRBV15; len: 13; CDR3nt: TGTGCCACCAGCAGAGCTTCGGGAGATGGCTACACCTTC; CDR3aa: CATSRASGDGYTF
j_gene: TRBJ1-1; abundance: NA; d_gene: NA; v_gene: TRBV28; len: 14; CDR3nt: TGTGCCAGCTGTTACGCGGGGGCTGCCACTGAAGCTTTCTTT; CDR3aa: CASCYAGAATEAFF
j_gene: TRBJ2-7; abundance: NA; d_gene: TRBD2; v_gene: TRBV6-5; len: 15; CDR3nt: TGTGCCACCCGGCAGGGACTAGCGGGTTCATACGAGCAGTACTTC; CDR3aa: CATRQGLAGSYEQYF
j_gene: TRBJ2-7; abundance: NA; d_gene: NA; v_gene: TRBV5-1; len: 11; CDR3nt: TGCGCCAGCAGCCGGGAAGGCGAGCAGTACTTC; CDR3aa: CASSREGEQYF
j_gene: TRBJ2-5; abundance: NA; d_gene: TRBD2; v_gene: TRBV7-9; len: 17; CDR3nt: TGTGCCAGCAGCGAAGCTAGCGGGGGCCCCAGACAAGAGACCCAGTACTTC; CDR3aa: CASSEASGGPRQETQYF
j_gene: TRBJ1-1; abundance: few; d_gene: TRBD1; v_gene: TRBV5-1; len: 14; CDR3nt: TGCGCCAGCAGCTGGGGACAGGGAGGCACTGAAGCTTTCTTT; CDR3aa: CASSWGQGGTEAFF
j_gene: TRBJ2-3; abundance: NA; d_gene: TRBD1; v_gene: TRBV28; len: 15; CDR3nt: TGTGCCAGCAGGGGACAGGGGGCGAACACAGATACGCAGTATTTT; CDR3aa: CASRGQGANTDTQYF
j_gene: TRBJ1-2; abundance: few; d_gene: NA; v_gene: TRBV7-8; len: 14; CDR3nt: TGTGCCAGCAGCTTAGCGGTGGCAAGATATGGCTACACCTTC; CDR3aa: CASSLAVARYGYTF
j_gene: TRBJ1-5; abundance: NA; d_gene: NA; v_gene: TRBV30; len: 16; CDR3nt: TGTGCCTGGAGTTCCTATTTTTCGGGTCAGAATCAGCCCCAGCATTTT; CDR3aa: CAWSSYFSGQNQPQHF